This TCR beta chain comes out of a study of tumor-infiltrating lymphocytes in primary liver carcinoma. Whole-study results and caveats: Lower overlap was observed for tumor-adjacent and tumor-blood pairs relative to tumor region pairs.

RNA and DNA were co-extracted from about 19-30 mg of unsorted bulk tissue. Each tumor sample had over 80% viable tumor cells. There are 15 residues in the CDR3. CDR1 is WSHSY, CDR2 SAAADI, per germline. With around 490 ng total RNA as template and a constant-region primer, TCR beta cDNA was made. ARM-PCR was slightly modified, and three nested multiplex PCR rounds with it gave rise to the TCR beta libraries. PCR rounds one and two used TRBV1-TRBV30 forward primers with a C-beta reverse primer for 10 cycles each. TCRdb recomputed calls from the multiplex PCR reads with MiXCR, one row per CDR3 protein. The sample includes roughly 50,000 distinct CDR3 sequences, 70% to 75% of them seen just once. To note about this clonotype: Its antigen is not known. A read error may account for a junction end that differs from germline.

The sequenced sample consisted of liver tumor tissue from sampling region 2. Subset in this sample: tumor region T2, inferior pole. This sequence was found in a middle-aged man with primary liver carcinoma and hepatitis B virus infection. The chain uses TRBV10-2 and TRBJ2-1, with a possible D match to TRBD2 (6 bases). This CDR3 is CTSSAGQSSYNERFF. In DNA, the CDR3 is TGCACCAGCAGTGCGGGGCAGAGCTCCTACAATGAGCGGTTCTTC.